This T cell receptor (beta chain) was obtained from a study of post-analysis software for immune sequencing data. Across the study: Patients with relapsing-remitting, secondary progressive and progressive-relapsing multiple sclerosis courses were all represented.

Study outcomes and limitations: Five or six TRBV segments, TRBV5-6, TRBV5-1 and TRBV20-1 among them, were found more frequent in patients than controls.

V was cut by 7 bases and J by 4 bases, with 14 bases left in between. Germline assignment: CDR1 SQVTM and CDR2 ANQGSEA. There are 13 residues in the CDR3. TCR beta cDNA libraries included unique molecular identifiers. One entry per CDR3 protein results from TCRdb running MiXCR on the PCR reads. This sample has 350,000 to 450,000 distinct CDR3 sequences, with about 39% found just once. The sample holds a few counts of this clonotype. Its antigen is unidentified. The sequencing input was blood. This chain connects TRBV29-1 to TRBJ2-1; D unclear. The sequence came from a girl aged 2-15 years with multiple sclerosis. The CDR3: CSAKSGRYNEQFF. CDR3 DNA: TGCAGCGCTAAGAGTGGCAGGTACAATGAGCAGTTCTTC.